This TCR beta chain is drawn from a study of response to subunit inactivated influenza vaccine. TCRdb used MiXCR to reprocess the RT-PCR reads, holding one entry per CDR3 protein. The sample gives around 190,000 distinct CDR3 sequences, around 8.8% of which show up once; 11% is in the top ten. Germline CDR1 ENHRY, CDR2 SYGVKD. The CDR3 is made up of 13 amino acids. J gave up 6 bases and V 10 bases, and 10 bases lay outside the gene matches. Of note for this clonotype: As yet, its antigen is unknown.

Study-wide findings and caveats: There was a suggestion from the authors that each seasonal influenza vaccination recruits few new T cells.

This specimen was non-naive T cells sorted from PBMCs, taken on the day of vaccination. V gene TRBV10-3 combines with J gene TRBJ1-2; 8 positions match TRBD1. The source is a man aged 45-65 years who received an inactivated influenza vaccine. Here the CDR3 DNA reads TGTGCCACCAGACAGGGGAGAGAGAATGGCTACACCTTC. This gives the protein CATRQGRENGYTF.